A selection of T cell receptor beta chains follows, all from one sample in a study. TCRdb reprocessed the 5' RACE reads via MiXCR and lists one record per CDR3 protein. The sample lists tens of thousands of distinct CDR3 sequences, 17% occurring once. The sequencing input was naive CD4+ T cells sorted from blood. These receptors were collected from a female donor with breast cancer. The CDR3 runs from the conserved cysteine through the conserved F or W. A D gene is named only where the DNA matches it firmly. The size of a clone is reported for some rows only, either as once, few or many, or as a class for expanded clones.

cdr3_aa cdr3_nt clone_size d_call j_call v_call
CASSLETGGHQPQHF TGCGCCAGCAGCTTGGAGACAGGGGGACATCAGCCCCAGCATTTT - TRBD1 TRBJ1-5 TRBV5-1
CASSPGQGFYERYF TGCGCCAGCAGCCCGGGACAGGGTTTTTACGAGCGGTACTTC few TRBD1 TRBJ2-7 TRBV5-1
CASSQGAGYDTEAFF TGCGCCAGCAGCCAAGGAGCAGGATATGACACTGAAGCTTTCTTT - - TRBJ1-1 TRBV4-1
CASSTQTGGGAKLFF TGTGCCAGCAGCACTCAGACCGGCGGGGGGGCAAAACTGTTTTTT many - TRBJ1-4 TRBV9
CASAGVSTGELFF TGCGCCAGCGCAGGGGTATCGACCGGGGAGCTGTTTTTT - - TRBJ2-2 TRBV5-1
CASSIGRTNEKLFF TGTGCCAGTAGTATAGGCAGGACTAATGAAAAACTGTTTTTT - - TRBJ1-4 TRBV19
CASSLEGQNYGYTF TGCGCCAGCAGCTTGGAGGGACAGAACTATGGCTACACCTTC many TRBD1 TRBJ1-2 TRBV5-1
CATRRLSTGELFF TGTGCCACCCGGAGGCTAAGTACCGGGGAGCTGTTTTTT many - TRBJ2-2 TRBV6-2/TRBV6-3
CASSEAGMASGQETQYF TGTGCCAGCAGTGAAGCGGGAATGGCTAGCGGGCAAGAGACCCAGTACTTC few TRBD2 TRBJ2-5 TRBV6-1
CASSEYPLFYNEQFF TGTGCCAGCAGTGAATACCCCCTATTTTACAATGAGCAGTTCTTC - - TRBJ2-1 TRBV2
CSAIGLAGTRAFF TGCAGTGCGATCGGGCTAGCGGGGACTCGGGCGTTCTTC - TRBD2 TRBJ2-1 TRBV20-1
CASSQEGGGRDTQYF TGCGCCAGCAGCCAAGAGGGGGGGGGGAGAGATACGCAGTATTTT - TRBD2 TRBJ2-3 TRBV4-3
CASSSQGNEQFF TGTGCCAGCAGCTCTCAGGGTAATGAGCAGTTCTTC many - TRBJ2-1 TRBV7-2
CASSVTGAGANVLTF TGTGCCAGCAGTGTTACAGGGGCCGGGGCCAACGTCCTGACTTTC few TRBD1 TRBJ2-6 TRBV6-1
CASSSPTSSGELFF TGTGCCAGCAGCTCGCCGACTAGCTCCGGGGAGCTGTTTTTT many TRBD2 TRBJ2-2 TRBV11-2
CASKDGTGFYNEQFF TGTGCCAGCAAAGATGGGACAGGTTTTTACAATGAGCAGTTCTTC - TRBD1 TRBJ2-1 TRBV6-2/TRBV6-3
CSAPGAREATDTQYF TGCAGTGCCCCGGGAGCGCGGGAGGCGACAGATACGCAGTATTTT - TRBD2 TRBJ2-3 TRBV20-1
CASSLELQVYGYTF TGTGCCAGCAGCTTAGAACTACAGGTTTATGGCTACACCTTC few - TRBJ1-2 TRBV7-2
CASSSGTQWDWGYTF TGTGCCAGCAGTTCCGGGACTCAATGGGACTGGGGCTACACCTTC - - TRBJ1-2 TRBV6-1
CASSLVKNIQYF TGTGCCAGCAGTCTGGTGAAAAACATTCAGTACTTC - - TRBJ2-4 TRBV5-6
CASSLGARETQYF TGTGCCAGCAGCCTAGGGGCACGGGAGACCCAGTACTTC many - TRBJ2-5 TRBV5-5
CATSRPLGQGRYGYTF TGTGCCACCAGCAGACCCTTAGGACAGGGAAGATATGGCTACACCTTC many TRBD1 TRBJ1-2 TRBV15
CASSAPGNRCEQYF TGTGCCAGCAGTGCCCCGGGGAACCGCTGCGAGCAGTACTTC few - TRBJ2-7 TRBV25-1
CASSLLPWGGAFF TGTGCCAGCAGTTTGCTGCCGTGGGGAGGAGCTTTCTTT many - TRBJ1-1 TRBV7-2
CASRSSRSDTQYF TGTGCCAGCAGGTCTAGCAGGAGTGATACGCAGTATTTT few - TRBJ2-3 TRBV28